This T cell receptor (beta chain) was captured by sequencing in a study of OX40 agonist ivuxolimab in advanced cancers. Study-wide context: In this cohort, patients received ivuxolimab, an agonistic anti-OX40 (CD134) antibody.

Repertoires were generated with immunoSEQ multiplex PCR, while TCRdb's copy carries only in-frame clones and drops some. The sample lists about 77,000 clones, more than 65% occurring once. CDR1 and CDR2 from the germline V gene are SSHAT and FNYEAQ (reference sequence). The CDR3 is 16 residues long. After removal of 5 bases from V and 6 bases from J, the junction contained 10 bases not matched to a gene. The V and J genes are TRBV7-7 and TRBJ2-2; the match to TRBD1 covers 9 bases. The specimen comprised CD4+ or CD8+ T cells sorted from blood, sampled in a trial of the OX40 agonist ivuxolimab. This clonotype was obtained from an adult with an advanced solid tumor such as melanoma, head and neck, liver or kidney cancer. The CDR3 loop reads CASSPSGTGIAGELFF. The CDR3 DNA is TGTGCCAGCAGCCCTTCCGGGACAGGGATTGCCGGGGAGCTGTTTTTT.